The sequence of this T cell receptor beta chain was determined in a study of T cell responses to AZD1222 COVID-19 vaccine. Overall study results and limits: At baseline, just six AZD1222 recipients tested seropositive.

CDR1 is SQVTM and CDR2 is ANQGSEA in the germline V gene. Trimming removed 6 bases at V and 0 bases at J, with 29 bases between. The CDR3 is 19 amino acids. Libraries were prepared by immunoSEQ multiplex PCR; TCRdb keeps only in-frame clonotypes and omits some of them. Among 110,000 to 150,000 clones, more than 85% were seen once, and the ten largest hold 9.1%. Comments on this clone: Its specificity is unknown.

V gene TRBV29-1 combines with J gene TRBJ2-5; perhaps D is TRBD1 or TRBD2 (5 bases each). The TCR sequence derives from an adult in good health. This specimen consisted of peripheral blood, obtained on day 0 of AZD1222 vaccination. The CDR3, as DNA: TGCAGCGTGGGAGCCCCAGGGTGGTCTGTAGGTTTGCACCAAGAGACCCAGTACTTC. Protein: CSVGAPGWSVGLHQETQYF.